The clone carrying this TCR beta chain has ten or more counts. Its specificity is not known. The CDR3 extends over 17 amino acids. The ends lost 1 base at V and 10 bases at J; junction bases unmatched: 12. Germline V gene sequence: CDR1 SEHNR, CDR2 FQNEAQ (reference sequence). These data originate in a study of T cell repertoires in cytomegalovirus infection. Across the whole study: Both a matching HLA type and CMV infection were indicated by public TCR beta signatures. Study outcomes and limitations: CMV carriers with the relevant HLA were identified by cumulative public TCR beta family frequency. The ex vivo response was dominated by HLA-C-restricted CMV-specific TCR beta clonotypes.

TCRdb redid the calling of the reads with MiXCR, one entry per CDR3 protein. This sample carries about 260,000 distinct CDR3 sequences, over 8% of them seen once, and the ten largest clones take around 16%. V and J are TRBV7-9 and TRBJ2-1; TRBD2 agrees at 11 bases. This receptor was identified in a human donor in good health (CMV status not recorded). Some clones in this sample may be carry-over from other donors' samples. What was sequenced was PBMCs. The CDR3 protein is CASSLGGVVAGGREQFF. DNA of the CDR3: TGTGCCAGCAGCTTAGGGGGAGTCGTAGCGGGGGGGCGCGAGCAGTTCTTC.